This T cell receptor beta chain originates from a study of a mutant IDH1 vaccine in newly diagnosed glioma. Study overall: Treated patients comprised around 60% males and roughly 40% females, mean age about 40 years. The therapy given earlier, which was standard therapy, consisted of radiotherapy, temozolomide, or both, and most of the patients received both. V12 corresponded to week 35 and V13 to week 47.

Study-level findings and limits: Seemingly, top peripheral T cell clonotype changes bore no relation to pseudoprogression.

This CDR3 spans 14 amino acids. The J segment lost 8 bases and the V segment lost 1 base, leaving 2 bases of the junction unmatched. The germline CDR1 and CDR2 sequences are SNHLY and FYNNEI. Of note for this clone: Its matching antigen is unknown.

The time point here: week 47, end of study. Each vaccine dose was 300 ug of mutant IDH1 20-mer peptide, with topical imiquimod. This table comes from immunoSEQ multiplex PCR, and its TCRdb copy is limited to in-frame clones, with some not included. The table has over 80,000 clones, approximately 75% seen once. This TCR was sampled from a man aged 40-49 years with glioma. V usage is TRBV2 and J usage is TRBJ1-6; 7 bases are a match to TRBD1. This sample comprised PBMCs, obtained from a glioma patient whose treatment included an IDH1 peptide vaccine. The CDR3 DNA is TGTGCCAGCAGTGAAGAGGGGGCGCATTCACCCCTCCACTTT. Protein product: CASSEEGAHSPLHF.